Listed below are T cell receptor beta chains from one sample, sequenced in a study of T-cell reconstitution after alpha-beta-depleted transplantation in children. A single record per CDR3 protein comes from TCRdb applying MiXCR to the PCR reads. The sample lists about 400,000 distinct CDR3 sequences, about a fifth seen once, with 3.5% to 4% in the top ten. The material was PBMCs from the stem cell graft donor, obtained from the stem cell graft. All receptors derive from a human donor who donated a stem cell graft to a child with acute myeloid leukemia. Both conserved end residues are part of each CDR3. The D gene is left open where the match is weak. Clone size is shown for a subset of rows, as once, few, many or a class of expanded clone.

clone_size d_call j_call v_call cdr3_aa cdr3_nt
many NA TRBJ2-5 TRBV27 CASSLRSAQETQYF TGTGCCAGCAGTTTACGGTCTGCTCAAGAGACCCAGTACTTC
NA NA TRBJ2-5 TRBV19 CAARERGEETQYF TGTGCCGCCCGGGAGAGGGGTGAGGAGACCCAGTACTTC
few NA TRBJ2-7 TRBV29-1 CSVEGGGIYEQYF TGCAGCGTTGAAGGTGGAGGAATCTACGAGCAGTACTTC
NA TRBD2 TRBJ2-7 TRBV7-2 CASSFSLAGVEQYF TGTGCCAGCAGCTTTTCACTAGCGGGAGTCGAGCAGTACTTC
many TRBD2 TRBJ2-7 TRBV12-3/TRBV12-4 CASSLTRTSGEQYF TGTGCCAGCAGTTTAACGAGGACTAGCGGCGAGCAGTACTTC
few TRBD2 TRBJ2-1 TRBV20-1 CSAPSASGNPNEQFF TGCAGTGCTCCTTCGGCTAGCGGGAATCCCAATGAGCAGTTCTTC
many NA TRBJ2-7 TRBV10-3 CAISDPNYEQYF TGTGCCATCAGTGACCCTAACTACGAGCAGTACTTC
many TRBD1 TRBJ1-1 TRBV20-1 CSARDRGPTEAFF TGCAGTGCTAGAGACAGGGGGCCCACTGAAGCTTTCTTT
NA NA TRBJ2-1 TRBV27 CASSALWDNEQFF TGTGCCAGTAGTGCACTTTGGGACAATGAGCAGTTCTTC
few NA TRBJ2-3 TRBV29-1 CSVEGQLTDTQYF TGCAGCGTTGAGGGACAACTCACAGATACGCAGTATTTT
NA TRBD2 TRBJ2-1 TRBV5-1 CASSALAGGLDEQFF TGCGCCAGCAGCGCCCTAGCGGGAGGGCTGGATGAGCAGTTCTTC
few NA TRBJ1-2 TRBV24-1 CATSDPKLGGSGYTF TGTGCCACCAGTGACCCTAAACTCGGGGGCTCTGGCTACACCTTC
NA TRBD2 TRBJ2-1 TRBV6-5 CASSYFTSAYNEQFF TGTGCCAGCAGTTACTTTACTAGCGCCTACAATGAGCAGTTCTTC
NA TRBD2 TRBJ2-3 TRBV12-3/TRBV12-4 CASSFPLSREAGGTDTQYF TGTGCCAGCAGTTTCCCTCTATCCCGGGAAGCGGGAGGCACAGATACGCAGTATTTT